A single sample is the source of the 26 T cell receptor beta chains below, sequenced in a study of beta chain features in type 1 diabetes. The whole isolated RNA underwent reverse transcription, so sequencing captured expressed TCRB transcripts. TCRdb's copy holds only in-frame clones and misses some; the assay was immunoSEQ multiplex PCR. The sample has under 95,000 clones, under 35% seen once. Sequenced sample: stem cell memory CD4+ T cells from blood. These receptors were taken from a young woman in good health.

The chain recombines TRBV19 with TRBJ1-1; perhaps TRBD1 as D (5 bases). V was cut by 3 bases and J by 6 bases, with 14 bases left in between. This CDR3 comprises 14 residues. From germline, CDR1 is LNHDA and CDR2 SQIVND (reference sequence). The CDR3 here is CASSIKGFAAEAFF. The CDR3 DNA reads TGTGCCAGTAGTATCAAGGGGTTTGCGGCTGAAGCTTTCTTT.

The chain joins TRBV4-2 to TRBJ2-3; 13 bases line up with TRBD2. V trimming: 4 bases; J trimming: 5 bases; junction bases outside the gene matches: 6. Germline V lookup: CDR1 LGHNA, CDR2 YNFKEQ. This CDR3 is built from 16 residues. The CDR3 sequence is CASSPQLAGGKDTQYF. Written as DNA, the CDR3 is TGTGCCAGCAGCCCCCAACTAGCGGGGGGGAAAGATACGCAGTATTTT.

Only a few counts were recorded for this clone. This rearrangement joins TRBV5-1 to TRBJ1-1; tentatively, D is TRBD1 (5 bases). The CDR3 runs 16 residues. Trimming removed 4 bases from V and 0 bases from J, with 16 bases in between. The germline V gene has CDR1 SGHRS and CDR2 YFSETQ. CDR3 nucleotide sequence: TGCGCCAGCAGCCATTACACACCACAGGTGAACACTGAAGCTTTCTTT. Translation gives CASSHYTPQVNTEAFF. Full variable domain (remainder filled in from reference TRBV5-1 and TRBJ1-1): KAGVTQTPRYLIKTRGQQVTLSCSPISGHRSVSWYQQTPGQGLQFLFEYFSETQRNKGNFPGRFSGRQFSNSRSEMNVSTLELGDSALYLCASSHYTPQVNTEAFFGQGTRLTVV.

This chain connects TRBV6-1 to TRBJ2-5; 7 bases fit TRBD2. Germline-derived CDR1 and CDR2 are MNHNS and SASEGT. The CDR3 has 13 residues. Trimming cost V 3 bases and J 14 bases; bases outside gene matches: 12. In DNA form, the CDR3 reads TGTGCCAGCAGTGAGGCCCAAGCGGGGCCTTACTACTTC. Its translation is CASSEAQAGPYYF.

This rearrangement joins TRBV2 to TRBJ2-7; TRBD1 matches at 7 bases. V trimming: 5 bases; J trimming: 5 bases; junction bases outside the gene matches: 9. The CDR3 contains 14 residues. Germline V lookup: CDR1 SNHLY, CDR2 FYNNEI. DNA of the CDR3: TGTGCCAGCAGTCCCCCAGGGGGAAGCGACGAGCAGTACTTC. Protein sequence: CASSPPGGSDEQYF. Together with reference TRBV2 and TRBJ2-7, the CDR3 gives the full variable domain: EPEVTQTPSHQVTQMGQEVILRCVPISNHLYFYWYRQILGQKVEFLVSFYNNEISEKSEIFDDQFSVERPDGSNFTLKIRSTKLEDSAMYFCASSPPGGSDEQYFGPGTRLTVT.

The CDR3 spells CASSLGQGASGNTIYF. The CDR3 bases are TGTGCCAGCTCACTAGGACAGGGGGCATCCGGAAACACCATATATTTT. The rearrangement links TRBV18 to TRBJ1-3; TRBD1 matches 11 bases. Germline V gene lookup returns CDR1 KGHSH and CDR2 LQKENI. The V gene end was trimmed by 4 bases and the J gene end by 4 bases; junction bases not matched to a gene: 6. CDR3 length: 16 residues.

This chain uses TRBV4-1 with TRBJ2-5, with TRBD1 matching 10 bases. The J call may be wrong; the DNA end is better matched by TRBJ2-7. This CDR3 region has 15 residues. Germline V gene lookup returns CDR1 MGHRA and CDR2 YSYEKL. CDR3 in DNA: TGCGCCAGCAGAGGATGGGGACAGGGGTCCTACGAGCAGTACTTC. This codes for CASRGWGQGSYEQYF.

This clone was seen a handful of times. The CDR3 reads CASRGGPSTDTQYF. As DNA, the CDR3 is TGTGCCAGCCGCGGGGGGCCTAGCACAGATACGCAGTATTTT. This chain links TRBV6-5 with TRBJ2-3; the match to TRBD2 covers 8 bases. Germline assignment: CDR1 MNHEY and CDR2 SVGAGI. The CDR3 runs 14 residues. J was trimmed by 0 bases and V by 8 bases; bases with no gene match: 4.

The chain uses TRBV5-1 and TRBJ1-1; 7 nucleotides align to TRBD1. CDR3 length: 15 amino acids. The J segment lost 1 base and the V segment lost 1 base, leaving 4 bases of the junction unmatched. Germline V lookup: CDR1 SGHRS, CDR2 YFSETQ. In nucleotides, the CDR3 is TGCGCCAGCAGCTTGTCTGGGACAGCGAACACTGAAGCTTTCTTT. It yields the protein CASSLSGTANTEAFF.

This clone was seen more than once but under ten times. The chain recombines TRBV5-1 with TRBJ2-2; 7 bases are shared with TRBD2. The germline CDR1 and CDR2 sequences are SGHRS and YFSETQ. Trimming cost V 0 bases and J 5 bases; bases outside gene matches: 7. This CDR3 is 16 amino acids long. CDR3 DNA: TGCGCCAGCAGCTTGGCCTCTAGCGGCGTAACCGGGGAGCTGTTTTTT. Protein product: CASSLASSGVTGELFF.

The chain uses TRBV28 and TRBJ2-1; possible D gene TRBD2, 6 bases. This CDR3 spans 15 amino acids. Trimming shortened V by 6 bases and J by 2 bases, and 14 bases separated the two germline ends. Germline V CDR1 and CDR2: MDHEN, SYDVKM. The CDR3 nucleotides read TGTGCCAGCAGCCCTATAGCGGAGCCCTACAATGAGCAGTTCTTC. Protein sequence: CASSPIAEPYNEQFF.

There are a few counts of this clone. V and J are TRBV5-1 and TRBJ2-1; tentatively, D is TRBD1 (5 bases). The CDR3 totals 13 residues. Germline lookup yields CDR1 SGHRS and CDR2 YFSETQ. The V end was cut by 0 bases, the J end by 4 bases, with 5 bases between. The CDR3 here is CASSLDRYNEQFF. CDR3 DNA sequence: TGCGCCAGCAGCTTGGACAGGTACAATGAGCAGTTCTTC.

The table lists this clone with a few counts. V gene TRBV30 combines with J gene TRBJ2-3, with D uncertain. V lost 2 bases and J lost 4, with 10 bases in between. Germline V gene lookup returns CDR1 GTSNPN and CDR2 SVGIG (reference sequence). The CDR3 sequence is 13 residues long. CDR3 amino acids: CAWSLSAADTQYF. The CDR3 bases are TGTGCCTGGAGTCTGAGCGCAGCAGATACGCAGTATTTT.

This clone appeared a few times. This chain connects TRBV5-4 to TRBJ2-6; weak D call: TRBD1 (5 bases). CDR1 is SGHNT and CDR2 is YYREEE in the germline V gene (reference sequence). Trimming cost V 2 bases and J 2 bases, with 11 bases left between them. CDR3 length equals 16 residues. The CDR3 sequence is CASSFQGGTGANVLTF. DNA of the CDR3: TGTGCCAGCAGCTTTCAGGGCGGCACTGGGGCCAACGTCCTGACTTTC.

This clone was seen a few times. The chain joins TRBV5-4 to TRBJ2-7; a weak D match, TRBD1 (6 bases). In germline, CDR1 is SGHNT, CDR2 YYREEE (reference sequence). Between the trimmed V and J ends, which lost 4 bases and 5 bases, there was a span of 13 bases. There are 13 residues in the CDR3. This chain's CDR3 is CASSTAYRDEQYF. CDR3 nucleotides: TGTGCCAGCAGCACCGCCTACAGGGACGAGCAGTACTTC.

J is TRBJ2-3 and V is TRBV5-1, with TRBD2 matching 7 bases. Germline V lookup: CDR1 SGHRS, CDR2 YFSETQ. The CDR3 is 14 amino acids. After removal of 4 bases from V and 3 bases from J, the junction contained 5 bases not matched to a gene. The CDR3 region has the DNA TGCGCCAGCAGCGAATCAGCGGGGACAGATACGCAGTATTTT. Translating gives CASSESAGTDTQYF.

For the CDR3, the DNA is TGTGCCAGCAGCCCACTAGCGGGAGGTGTAAGCGGGGAGCTGTTTTTT. Protein: CASSPLAGGVSGELFF. The chain has TRBV14 and TRBJ2-2, with TRBD2 matching over 12 bases. Per germline, CDR1 SGHDN and CDR2 FVKESK. V lost 4 bases, J lost 7 bases, and 7 bases stayed unmatched. The CDR3 extends over 16 amino acids.

This clone was counted a few times. The chain carries TRBV4-2 and TRBJ2-1; 11 nucleotides match TRBD2. V gave up 3 bases and J gave up 4 bases; unmatched junction bases: 5. The CDR3 has 16 amino acids. Germline V gene data show CDR1 as LGHNA and CDR2 as YNFKEQ. For the CDR3, the DNA is TGTGCCAGCAGCCAGCGAGCTAGCGGGGGGTACAATGAGCAGTTCTTC. This codes for CASSQRASGGYNEQFF.

This clone was seen only a few times. This sequence joins TRBV7-6 and TRBJ2-3; possible D gene TRBD2, 6 bases. Germline assignment: CDR1 SGHVS and CDR2 FNYEAQ. This CDR3 has 16 residues. The germline V and J ends were trimmed by 0 bases and 2 bases, with 12 bases remaining between them. The CDR3 protein is CASSLALSGNTDTQYF. As DNA, the CDR3 is TGTGCCAGCAGCTTAGCGCTTAGCGGAAACACAGATACGCAGTATTTT. Looking up the rest from reference TRBV7-6 and TRBJ2-3 gives the full variable domain: GAGVSQSPRYKVTKRGQDVALRCDPISGHVSLYWYRQALGQGPEFLTYFNYEAQQDKSGLPNDRFSAERPEGSISTLTIQRTEQRDSAMYRCASSLALSGNTDTQYFGPGTRLTVL.

This sequence joins TRBV9 and TRBJ2-1, with 10 bases identical to TRBD2. V shed 0 bases, J shed 1 base, and the junction held 7 bases outside the gene matches. The CDR3 consists of 18 residues. Germline CDR1 and CDR2: SGDLS and YYNGEE. This chain's CDR3 is CASSVGASGSSSYNEQFF. The CDR3 coding sequence is TGTGCCAGCAGCGTAGGCGCTAGCGGGAGTAGTTCCTACAATGAGCAGTTCTTC. The variable domain in full, completed from reference TRBV9 and TRBJ2-1, reads DSGVTQTPKHLITATGQRVTLRCSPRSGDLSVYWYQQSLDQGLQFLIQYYNGEERAKGNILERFSAQQFPDLHSELNLSSLELGDSALYFCASSVGASGSSSYNEQFFGPGTRLTVL.

The chain couples TRBV4-2 to TRBJ1-1; 8 nucleotides agree with TRBD1. The trim removed 0 bases at V and 3 bases at J, leaving 3 bases unmatched. Germline V gene sequence: CDR1 LGHNA, CDR2 YNFKEQ. CDR3 length: 15 residues. The CDR3 region has the DNA TGTGCCAGCAGCCAAGATGCAGGGGGCTACACTGAAGCTTTCTTT. As protein: CASSQDAGGYTEAFF.

V usage is TRBV4-1 and J usage is TRBJ2-7; the match to TRBD1 covers 8 bases. Germline lookup yields CDR1 MGHRA and CDR2 YSYEKL. This CDR3 spans 16 amino acids. With 2 bases clipped from V and 3 bases from J, the junction kept 9 bases outside the gene matches. The CDR3 bases are TGCGCCAGCAGCCAACCCTCCCGGACAGGGCTCTACGAGCAGTACTTC. Protein sequence: CASSQPSRTGLYEQYF.

This clone was detected only a few times. This chain uses TRBV2 with TRBJ1-5; TRBD1 matches at 10 bases. V shed 10 bases and J 4 bases; nucleotides not matched to a gene: 4. The CDR3 extends over 13 amino acids. CDR1 SNHLY and CDR2 FYNNEI come from the germline V gene. As DNA, the CDR3 is TGTGCCACCGGACAGGGGGGAAATCAGCCCCAGCATTTT. Its translation: CATGQGGNQPQHF. The variable domain in full, completed from reference TRBV2 and TRBJ1-5, reads EPEVTQTPSHQVTQMGQEVILRCVPISNHLYFYWYRQILGQKVEFLVSFYNNEISEKSEIFDDQFSVERPDGSNFTLKIRSTKLEDSAMYFCATGQGGNQPQHFGDGTRLSIL.

V gene TRBV9 combines with J gene TRBJ2-1; 7 nucleotides line up with TRBD1. V shed 0 bases and J 4 bases; nucleotides not matched to a gene: 4. The CDR3 is made up of 15 amino acids. Germline lookup yields CDR1 SGDLS and CDR2 YYNGEE. The CDR3 spells CASSVDGTEYNEQFF. CDR3 coding DNA: TGTGCCAGCAGCGTAGATGGGACAGAATACAATGAGCAGTTCTTC. The variable domain in full, with the rest retrieved from reference TRBV9 and TRBJ2-1, is DSGVTQTPKHLITATGQRVTLRCSPRSGDLSVYWYQQSLDQGLQFLIQYYNGEERAKGNILERFSAQQFPDLHSELNLSSLELGDSALYFCASSVDGTEYNEQFFGPGTRLTVL.

The sample holds a few counts of this clone. CDR3 in amino acids: CAIRTGNFGGYTF. CDR3 coding DNA: TGTGCCATTCGGACAGGGAATTTCGGTGGCTACACCTTC. The chain has TRBV10-3 and TRBJ1-2; 8 bases agree with TRBD1. The length of the CDR3 is 13 residues. Germline trimming cut 9 bases from V and 7 bases from J; bases unmatched to any gene: 10. Germline CDR1 is ENHRY and CDR2 is SYGVKD.

This clone was observed a handful of times. This chain joins TRBV19 and TRBJ1-2; D is uncertain. Trimming pared 1 base from V and 6 bases from J, leaving 3 bases between. The CDR3 is 11 amino acids. The germline gives CDR1 LNHDA, CDR2 SQIVND (reference sequence). DNA for the CDR3: TGTGCCAGTAGTATAGCGGATGGCTACACCTTC. This codes for CASSIADGYTF.